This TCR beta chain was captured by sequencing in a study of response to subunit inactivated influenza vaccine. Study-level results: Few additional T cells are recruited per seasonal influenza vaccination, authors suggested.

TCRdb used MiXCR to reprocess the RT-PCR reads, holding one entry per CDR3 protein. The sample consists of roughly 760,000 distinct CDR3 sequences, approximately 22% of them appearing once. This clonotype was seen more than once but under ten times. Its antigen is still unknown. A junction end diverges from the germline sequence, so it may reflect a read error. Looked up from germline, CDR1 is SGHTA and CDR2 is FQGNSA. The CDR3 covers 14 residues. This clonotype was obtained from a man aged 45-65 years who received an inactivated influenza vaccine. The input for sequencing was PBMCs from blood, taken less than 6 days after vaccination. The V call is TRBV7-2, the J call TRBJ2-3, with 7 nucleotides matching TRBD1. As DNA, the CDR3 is TGTGCCAGCACCTTACAGGGGTTGACAGATACGCAGTATTTT. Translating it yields CASTLQGLTDTQYF.